These 12 T cell receptor beta chains were sequenced from one sample in a study of blood T cell repertoires in COVID-19. Generated by immunoSEQ multiplex PCR, the TCRdb table keeps only in-frame clones and is missing some. This sample yields hundreds of thousands of clones, of which more than 80% are seen a single time; 1.1% belongs to the top ten. The sample consisted of PBMCs or T cells enriched from blood (not recorded which). These receptors originate from a man younger than 45 who had recovered from COVID-19.

The chain carries TRBV28 and TRBJ2-7; TRBD2 might be the D (5 bases). The germline gives CDR1 MDHEN, CDR2 SYDVKM. V dropped 5 bases and J dropped 2 bases, with 13 bases sitting between them. CDR3 length: 14 residues. The CDR3 nucleotides are TGTGCCAGCAGTCCGCGACGGGAAACCTACGAGCAGTACTTC. Translating it yields CASSPRRETYEQYF.

The V gene is TRBV28, the J gene TRBJ1-4; a possible D gene is TRBD1 (6 bases). V lost 8 bases to trimming and J lost 7 bases, with 11 bases between them. This CDR3 comprises 12 residues. The V gene's germline CDR1 is MDHEN and CDR2 SYDVKM. CDR3 bases: TGTGCCAGCCAGGGGAGCGGTGAAAAACTGTTTTTT. Amino acid sequence: CASQGSGEKLFF.

The chain recombines TRBV2 with TRBJ2-2, with 7 nucleotides matching TRBD2. Germline-derived CDR1 and CDR2 are SNHLY and FYNNEI. The CDR3 loop spans 14 amino acids. Trimming cost V 6 bases and J 6 bases; bases outside gene matches: 7. Here the CDR3 reads CASRAGEFPGELFF. In DNA form, the CDR3 reads TGTGCCAGCAGGGCGGGAGAGTTCCCCGGGGAGCTGTTTTTT.

The chain couples TRBV9 to TRBJ1-1; weak D call: TRBD1 (6 bases). The germline gives CDR1 SGDLS, CDR2 YYNGEE. The V end was cut by 0 bases, the J end by 5 bases, with 14 bases between. CDR3 length equals 15 residues. CDR3 DNA: TGTGCCAGCAGCGTAGCTTGGGGGGGCTTGACTGAAGCTTTCTTT. Translating it yields CASSVAWGGLTEAFF. The whole variable domain, remainder taken from reference TRBV9 and TRBJ1-1, is DSGVTQTPKHLITATGQRVTLRCSPRSGDLSVYWYQQSLDQGLQFLIQYYNGEERAKGNILERFSAQQFPDLHSELNLSSLELGDSALYFCASSVAWGGLTEAFFGQGTRLTVV.

The V call is TRBV19, the J call TRBJ1-1; 10 positions match TRBD1. V was clipped by 0 bases and J by 3 bases; unmatched bases: 7. The germline gives CDR1 LNHDA, CDR2 SQIVND (reference sequence). The CDR3 sequence is 17 residues long. CDR3 bases: TGTGCCAGTAGTATAGATCCCTTGGACAGGGGGTACACTGAAGCTTTCTTT. The encoded protein is CASSIDPLDRGYTEAFF.

V is TRBV10-3 and J is TRBJ1-2; weak D call: TRBD1 (5 bases). Germline V gene data show CDR1 as ENHRY and CDR2 as SYGVKD. V lost 10 bases and J lost 5, with 17 bases in between. There are 13 residues in the CDR3. The CDR3: CATQGEAWYGYTF. CDR3 in DNA: TGTGCCACCCAAGGGGAGGCTTGGTATGGCTACACCTTC.

The chain is built from TRBV29-1 and TRBJ1-2, with 7 bases fitting TRBD1. CDR3 length: 13 residues. V trimming: 4 bases; J trimming: 2 bases; junction bases outside the gene matches: 4. Germline lookup yields CDR1 SQVTM and CDR2 ANQGSEA. In DNA, the CDR3 is TGCAGCGTTGTACAGGGGAACAACTATGGCTACACCTTC. Translated, it gives CSVVQGNNYGYTF.

This chain joins TRBV28 and TRBJ2-2; perhaps TRBD2 as D (5 bases). This CDR3 is 15 amino acids long. Trimming took off 3 bases at V and 0 bases at J, with 8 bases between the two ends. Germline values: CDR1 MDHEN, CDR2 SYDVKM. The CDR3: CASSLRAPNTGELFF. The CDR3 region has the DNA TGTGCCAGCAGTTTGAGGGCACCGAACACCGGGGAGCTGTTTTTT.

V gene TRBV30 combines with J gene TRBJ1-4, with a tentative D call TRBD1 (6 bases). The CDR3 is made up of 14 amino acids. CDR1 is GTSNPN and CDR2 is SVGIG in the germline V gene (reference sequence). V was clipped by 3 bases and J by 5 bases, with 13 bases between them. The CDR3 spells CAWRSGRGNEKLFF. CDR3 coding DNA: TGTGCCTGGAGGAGCGGGAGGGGGAATGAAAAACTGTTTTTT.

The chain uses TRBV30 and TRBJ1-1; maybe TRBD1 (6 bases). This CDR3 is built from 16 residues. Germline CDR1 and CDR2: GTSNPN and SVGIG (reference sequence). With 1 base removed from V and 3 bases from J, the gap between germline ends came to 18 bases. In nucleotides, the CDR3 is TGTGCCTGGAGTGACCTAAAAACAGGGAGTTACACTGAAGCTTTCTTT. Translation: CAWSDLKTGSYTEAFF. Full variable domain (remainder filled in from reference TRBV30 and TRBJ1-1): SQTIHQWPATLVQPVGSPLSLECTVEGTSNPNLYWYRQAAGRGLQLLFYSVGIGQISSEVPQNLSASRPQDRQFILSSKKLLLSDSGFYLCAWSDLKTGSYTEAFFGQGTRLTVV.

The chain combines TRBV19 with TRBJ1-5; 7 bases match TRBD1. The CDR3 is made up of 16 amino acids. Germline V gene sequence: CDR1 LNHDA, CDR2 SQIVND (reference sequence). The V and J ends lost 6 bases and 3 bases, in that order; junction bases with no gene match: 11. The CDR3, as DNA: TGTGCCAGTAGCGGAATGATGGGACAGATCAATCAGCCCCAGCATTTT. It is translated as CASSGMMGQINQPQHF.

The chain is built from TRBV7-9 and TRBJ2-7; D unclear. From germline, CDR1 is SEHNR and CDR2 FQNEAQ (reference sequence). CDR3 length: 15 residues. With 4 bases removed from V and 2 bases from J, the gap between germline ends came to 15 bases. Here the CDR3 DNA reads TGTGCCAGCAGCTCCGCAGGAAAAGGAACCTACGAGCAGTACTTC. It specifies CASSSAGKGTYEQYF.